The rows below give T cell receptor beta chains drawn from one sample of a study of blood T cell repertoires in COVID-19. Generated by immunoSEQ multiplex PCR, the TCRdb table keeps only in-frame clones and is missing some. The sample consists of 150,000 to 200,000 clones, approximately 79% of them appearing once. Sequenced sample: PBMCs or T cells enriched from blood (not recorded which). These receptors were collected from a woman aged 55-70 years with acute COVID-19. Each CDR3 is given with its conserved first and last residue. The order of the fields is clone size, V gene, D gene, J gene, CDR3 protein, CDR3 DNA. The D gene is left open where the match is weak. Clone size, where shown, is once, few, many, or a class for clones that have expanded.

.,TRBV25-1,TRBD2,TRBJ2-2,CASSESTSGRAAGELFF,TGTGCCAGCAGTGAATCGACTAGCGGGAGGGCCGCCGGGGAGCTGTTTTTT
.,TRBV7-9,TRBD1,TRBJ1-6,CATQGVGNSPLHF,TGTGCCACCCAGGGGGTAGGCAATTCACCCCTCCACTTT
.,TRBV7-9,.,TRBJ1-5,CASSLADPRGQPQHF,TGTGCCAGCAGCTTAGCTGACCCCCGGGGTCAGCCCCAGCATTTT
.,TRBV5-4,TRBD1,TRBJ2-7,CASSPRTGRLYEQYF,TGTGCCAGCAGTCCGAGGACAGGTAGGCTCTACGAGCAGTACTTC
.,TRBV5-1,.,TRBJ1-6,CASSLDRSSYNSPLHF,TGCGCCAGCAGCTTGGACAGGAGCTCCTATAATTCACCCCTCCACTTT
.,TRBV28,.,TRBJ1-6,CASSLLSNSPLHF,TGTGCCAGCAGTTTACTATCGAATTCACCCCTCCACTTT
.,TRBV10-3,.,TRBJ2-5,CAISESYRLPRETQYF,TGTGCCATCAGTGAGTCTTACAGGTTACCCCGGGAGACCCAGTACTTC
.,TRBV5-1,.,TRBJ2-1,CASSPGQLGDEQFF,TGCGCCAGCAGCCCCGGACAGTTAGGCGATGAGCAGTTCTTC
few,TRBV3-1/TRBV3-2,TRBD1,TRBJ1-4,CASSQGQGAGFF,TGTGCCAGCAGCCAAGGACAGGGGGCAGGGTTTTTT
.,TRBV28,.,TRBJ1-1,CASSSGQTPPNTEAFF,TGTGCCAGCAGTTCTGGACAGACGCCGCCGAACACTGAAGCTTTCTTT
once,TRBV3-1/TRBV3-2,.,TRBJ2-7,CASSNVRGPTYEQYF,TGTGCCAGCAGCAACGTTCGAGGCCCCACCTACGAGCAGTACTTC
.,TRBV19,.,TRBJ1-1,CASTKRGITEAFF,TGTGCCAGTACTAAACGGGGGATCACTGAAGCTTTCTTT
.,TRBV9,.,TRBJ2-2,CASSPRENSGELFF,TGTGCCAGCAGCCCTCGGGAGAACAGCGGGGAGCTGTTTTTT
.,TRBV5-1,.,TRBJ1-4,CASSQFRATNEKLFF,TGCGCCAGCAGCCAGTTTCGGGCAACTAATGAAAAACTGTTTTTT
.,TRBV5-4,.,TRBJ1-5,CASSRGGGGNQPQHF,TGTGCCAGCAGCCGAGGGGGGGGAGGGAATCAGCCCCAGCATTTT
few,TRBV5-1,TRBD1,TRBJ1-1,CASSQQGGNTEAFF,TGCGCCAGCAGCCAGCAGGGGGGGAACACTGAAGCTTTCTTT
.,TRBV4-3,.,TRBJ1-4,CASSQDGTRQLNEKLFF,TGCGCCAGCAGCCAAGATGGGACTAGACAGCTTAATGAAAAACTGTTTTTT
once,TRBV5-1,.,TRBJ1-2,CASSLVSGGYTF,TGCGCCAGCAGCTTGGTGTCGGGTGGCTACACCTTC
few,TRBV19,.,TRBJ2-3,CASSSGGLEDTQYF,TGTGCCAGTAGCTCCGGGGGATTGGAAGATACGCAGTATTTT
.,TRBV19,TRBD1,TRBJ2-5,CASSLHGQGGQETQYF,TGTGCCAGTAGTCTCCACGGACAGGGAGGACAAGAGACCCAGTACTTC
once,TRBV28,TRBD1,TRBJ2-3,CASSKNRPGQGSTDTQYF,TGTGCCAGCAGTAAAAACCGACCGGGACAGGGGAGCACAGATACGCAGTATTTT
.,TRBV15,TRBD2,TRBJ2-3,CATSKGLAGPTDTQYF,TGTGCCACCAGCAAGGGACTAGCGGGACCCACAGATACGCAGTATTTT
.,TRBV5-4,.,TRBJ1-2,CASSSLTNRELLLYGYTF,TGTGCCAGCAGCTCCTTGACAAACCGGGAGTTACTACTCTATGGCTACACCTTC
.,TRBV6-1,.,TRBJ1-6,CASSEGGRFTSGNSPLHF,TGTGCCAGCAGTGAAGGGGGGAGGTTCACCTCGGGGAATTCACCCCTCCACTTT
.,TRBV10-3,TRBD1,TRBJ1-4,CAISSGTGDEKLFF,TGTGCCATCAGTTCCGGGACAGGGGACGAAAAACTGTTTTTT
.,TRBV6-1,TRBD1,TRBJ2-3,CASSGGQGAGTDTQYF,TGTGCCAGCAGTGGGGGACAGGGGGCTGGTACAGATACGCAGTATTTT
.,TRBV27,.,TRBJ1-5,CASSSPRDWAQHF,TGTGCCAGCAGTTCCCCAAGGGACTGGGCCCAGCATTTT
.,TRBV6-2/TRBV6-3,.,TRBJ1-3,CASSYSGAGAGNTIYF,TGTGCCAGCAGTTACTCCGGAGCAGGGGCTGGAAACACCATATATTTT
once,TRBV14,.,TRBJ2-2,CASSHKGLRVGGVTGELFF,TGTGCCAGCAGCCATAAGGGACTCCGAGTCGGCGGGGTCACCGGGGAGCTGTTTTTT
.,TRBV28,.,TRBJ1-2,CASSLSGGLGYTF,TGTGCCAGCAGTTTATCGGGGGGACTGGGCTACACCTTC
.,TRBV27,.,TRBJ1-2,CASSLKGALGYTF,TGTGCCAGCAGTTTAAAGGGAGCCCTGGGCTACACCTTC
.,TRBV6-5,TRBD2,TRBJ2-7,CASKLSGSSYEQYF,TGTGCCAGCAAACTTAGCGGGAGCTCCTACGAGCAGTACTTC
.,TRBV2,.,TRBJ1-2,CASSDVSYGYTF,TGTGCCAGCAGTGATGTCAGCTATGGCTACACCTTC
once,TRBV19,.,TRBJ1-5,CASTTGDGNQPQHF,TGTGCCAGTACAACAGGAGACGGTAATCAGCCCCAGCATTTT
.,TRBV7-9,.,TRBJ1-1,CASSLEGMSTEAFF,TGTGCCAGCAGCTTAGAGGGGATGAGCACTGAAGCTTTCTTT
.,TRBV2,.,TRBJ1-5,CASSLNQPQHF,TGTGCCAGCAGTTTAAATCAGCCCCAGCATTTT
once,TRBV11-3,TRBD2,TRBJ2-3,CASSTGTSGSTDTQYF,TGTGCCAGCAGCACAGGGACTAGCGGTAGCACAGATACGCAGTATTTT
.,TRBV7-9,.,TRBJ1-2,CASSPEFTYGYTF,TGTGCCAGCAGCCCAGAATTTACCTATGGCTACACCTTC
.,TRBV5-6,.,TRBJ2-5,CASSPEAVRETQYF,TGTGCCAGCAGCCCGGAGGCAGTTAGGGAGACCCAGTACTTC
.,TRBV7-2,TRBD2,TRBJ2-1,CASSLETSGTYNEQFF,TGTGCCAGCAGCTTAGAAACTAGCGGGACCTACAATGAGCAGTTCTTC
once,TRBV6-6,.,TRBJ1-5,CASSSRVAPRQPQHF,TGTGCCAGCAGTTCCCGGGTGGCCCCAAGGCAGCCCCAGCATTTT
.,TRBV9,TRBD2,TRBJ2-1,CASSVSSGTYNEQFF,TGTGCCAGCAGCGTATCTAGCGGCACTTACAATGAGCAGTTCTTC
once,TRBV7-2,.,TRBJ1-2,CASSLEPGVNYGYTF,TGTGCCAGCAGCTTAGAGCCGGGGGTTAACTATGGCTACACCTTC
.,TRBV19,.,TRBJ1-3,CASRPEAISGNTIYF,TGTGCCAGTCGCCCGGAGGCAATCTCTGGAAACACCATATATTTT
few,TRBV9,.,TRBJ2-1,CASSADYSYNEQFF,TGTGCCAGCAGCGCCGACTACTCCTACAATGAGCAGTTCTTC
.,TRBV28,.,TRBJ1-1,CAIVPGSGGNTEAFF,TGTGCCATCGTGCCCGGATCGGGAGGGAACACTGAAGCTTTCTTT
.,TRBV5-4,TRBD2,TRBJ2-3,CASPGLAGGTDTQYF,TGTGCCAGCCCGGGACTAGCGGGAGGGACAGATACGCAGTATTTT
few,TRBV4-3,.,TRBJ1-5,CASSQDLGQFNQPQHF,TGCGCCAGCAGCCAAGACCTTGGACAGTTCAATCAGCCCCAGCATTTT
.,TRBV6-5,.,TRBJ2-2,CASSITGFGELFF,TGTGCCAGCAGTATTACAGGTTTTGGGGAGCTGTTTTTT
.,TRBV27,.,TRBJ1-1,CASSLSRGNTEAFF,TGTGCCAGCAGTTTATCCAGGGGGAACACTGAAGCTTTCTTT
.,TRBV19,.,TRBJ1-5,CASIPGTLYSNQPQHF,TGTGCCAGTATCCCGGGAACCCTTTATAGCAATCAGCCCCAGCATTTT
.,TRBV30,.,TRBJ1-2,CAWSTPQGRGYTF,TGTGCCTGGAGTACGCCGCAGGGGAGAGGCTACACCTTC
.,TRBV2,TRBD1,TRBJ1-5,CASRGQGNNQPQHF,TGTGCCAGCCGAGGACAGGGCAACAATCAGCCCCAGCATTTT
.,TRBV7-2,.,TRBJ1-1,CASSLRVDTEAFF,TGTGCCAGCAGCTTGAGGGTGGACACTGAAGCTTTCTTT
.,TRBV12-3/TRBV12-4,.,TRBJ1-1,CASSLNRDTGAFF,TGTGCCAGCAGCCTAAACCGGGACACGGGAGCTTTCTTT
.,TRBV19,TRBD1,TRBJ1-1,CASISDRTLTEAFF,TGTGCCAGTATTTCGGACAGGACGTTGACTGAAGCTTTCTTT
.,TRBV27,.,TRBJ1-1,CASSSLIGGTEAFF,TGTGCCAGCAGCTCCTTGATAGGGGGCACTGAAGCTTTCTTT